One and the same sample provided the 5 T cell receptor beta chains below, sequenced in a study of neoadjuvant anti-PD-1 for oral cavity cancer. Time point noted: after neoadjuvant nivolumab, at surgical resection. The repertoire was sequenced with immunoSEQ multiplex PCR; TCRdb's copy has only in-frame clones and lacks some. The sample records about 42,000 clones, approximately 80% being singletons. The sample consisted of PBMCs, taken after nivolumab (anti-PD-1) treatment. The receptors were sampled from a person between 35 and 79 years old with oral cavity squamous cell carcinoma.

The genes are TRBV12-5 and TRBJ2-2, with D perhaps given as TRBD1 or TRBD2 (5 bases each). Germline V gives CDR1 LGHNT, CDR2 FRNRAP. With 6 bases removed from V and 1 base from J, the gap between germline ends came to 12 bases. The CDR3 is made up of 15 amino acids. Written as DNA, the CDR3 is TGTGCTAGTGGCCCGGGACCAGGGAACACCGGGGAGCTGTTTTTT. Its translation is CASGPGPGNTGELFF.

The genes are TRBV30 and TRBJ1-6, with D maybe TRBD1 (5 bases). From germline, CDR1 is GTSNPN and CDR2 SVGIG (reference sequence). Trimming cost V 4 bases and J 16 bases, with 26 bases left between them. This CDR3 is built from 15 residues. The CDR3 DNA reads TGTGCCTGGACTCCCCGGGCAGGGAGGAATTCACGTCTCCACTTT. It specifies CAWTPRAGRNSRLHF.

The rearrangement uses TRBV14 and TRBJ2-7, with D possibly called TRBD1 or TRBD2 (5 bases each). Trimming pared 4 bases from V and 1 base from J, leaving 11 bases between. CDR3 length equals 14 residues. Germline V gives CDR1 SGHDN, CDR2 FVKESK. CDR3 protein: CASSRWDRSYEQYF. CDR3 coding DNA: TGTGCCAGCAGCCGATGGGACCGATCCTACGAGCAGTACTTC.

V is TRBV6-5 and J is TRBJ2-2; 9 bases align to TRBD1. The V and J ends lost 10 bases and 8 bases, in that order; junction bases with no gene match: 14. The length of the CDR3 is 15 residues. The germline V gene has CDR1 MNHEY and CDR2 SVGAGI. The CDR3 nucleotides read TGTGCCACCATGATCGAGGGACAGGGCGTGGGGGAGCTGTTTTTT. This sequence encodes CATMIEGQGVGELFF.

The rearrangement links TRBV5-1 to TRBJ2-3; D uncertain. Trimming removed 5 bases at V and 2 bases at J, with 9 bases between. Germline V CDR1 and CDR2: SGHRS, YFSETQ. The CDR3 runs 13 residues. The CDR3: CASREPSTDTQYF. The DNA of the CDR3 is TGCGCCAGCAGAGAGCCTTCCACAGATACGCAGTATTTT. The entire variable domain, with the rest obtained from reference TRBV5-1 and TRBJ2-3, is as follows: KAGVTQTPRYLIKTRGQQVTLSCSPISGHRSVSWYQQTPGQGLQFLFEYFSETQRNKGNFPGRFSGRQFSNSRSEMNVSTLELGDSALYLCASREPSTDTQYFGPGTRLTVL.